These T cell receptor beta chains were read from a single sample in a study of CD8+ T cells in alopecia areata. The method was immunoSEQ multiplex PCR; TCRdb's version includes in-frame clones alone and lacks a portion of them. The sample records more than 90,000 clones, over 60% being singletons. The sample taken for sequencing was CD4+ T cells sorted from blood. All receptors come from a human donor in good health. CDR3s include the opening cysteine and the closing phenylalanine or tryptophan. Each record gives: V gene, J gene, D gene, clone size, CDR3 DNA, CDR3 protein. The D gene is left open where the match is weak. For some rows the clone size is stated as once, few or many, or as a class when expanded; others skip it.

TRBV30	TRBJ2-3	.	.	TGTGCCTGGAGTGTACTCCCAGGGGGCACAGATACGCAGTATTTT	CAWSVLPGGTDTQYF
TRBV5-1	TRBJ2-2	.	.	TGCGCCAGCAGCCAGAGGGATGGCGGCACCGGGGAGCTGTTTTTT	CASSQRDGGTGELFF
TRBV4-1	TRBJ2-5	TRBD2	once	TGCGCCAGCACCCAGCGGGGCCTAGACAAAGAGACCCAGTACTTC	CASTQRGLDKETQYF
TRBV5-1	TRBJ2-1	.	.	TGCGCCAGCAGCTATGGTACGGGAAGCTCCTACAATGAGCAGTTCTTC	CASSYGTGSSYNEQFF
TRBV25-1	TRBJ1-2	.	.	TGTGCCAGCAGTGAGGGTTTCGGTGGCTACACCTTC	CASSEGFGGYTF
TRBV5-1	TRBJ2-2	.	.	TGCGCCAGCAGCTTGGCAATCGGGGAGCTGTTTTTT	CASSLAIGELFF
TRBV5-1	TRBJ1-5	.	.	TGCGCCAGCAGCTTGAACAGCAATCAGCCCCAGCATTTT	CASSLNSNQPQHF
TRBV29-1	TRBJ2-5	.	.	TGCAGCGTCGCCAACACACAGGGACGGGAGACCCAGTACTTC	CSVANTQGRETQYF
TRBV27	TRBJ2-7	.	.	TGTGCCAGCAGTTCTGTTGCGGCACAGGGAAGCTACGAGCAGTACTTC	CASSSVAAQGSYEQYF
TRBV5-1	TRBJ2-5	TRBD2	.	TGCGCCAGCAGCCCGGGACTAGCGGGGACCCAGTACTTC	CASSPGLAGTQYF
TRBV10-3	TRBJ1-2	.	few	TGTGCCATCGGGAGGGACTATGGCTACACCTTC	CAIGRDYGYTF
TRBV10-2	TRBJ1-5	.	.	TGCGCCAGCAGTGAGTCCCAGGATCAGCCCCAGCATTTT	CASSESQDQPQHF
TRBV5-1	TRBJ1-1	.	.	TGCGCCAGCAGATCCGACGGACACTCGAACACTGAAGCTTTCTTT	CASRSDGHSNTEAFF
TRBV2	TRBJ2-3	.	.	TGTGCCAGCAGTCCTAGGGGGACAGATACGCAGTATTTT	CASSPRGTDTQYF
TRBV2	TRBJ2-3	.	.	TGTGCCAGTAGGCCCGGTCTAGCGGATACGCAGTATTTT	CASRPGLADTQYF
TRBV30	TRBJ1-2	.	.	TGTGCCTGGAGTGTACGTGGATCCCGGAGCTACACCTTC	CAWSVRGSRSYTF
TRBV6-5	TRBJ1-5	.	.	TGTGCCAGCAGTTTTAACAGCGGATTCTTCAATCAGCCCCAGCATTTT	CASSFNSGFFNQPQHF
TRBV29-1	TRBJ1-4	.	.	TGCAGCGTTGAAGACCCCGTTAGTTATGAAAAACTGTTTTTT	CSVEDPVSYEKLFF
TRBV4-2	TRBJ1-5	TRBD1	once	TGTGCCAGCAGCCAAGGGACAGGTAGCAATCAGCCCCAGCATTTT	CASSQGTGSNQPQHF
TRBV6-6	TRBJ1-2	.	.	TGTGCCAGCAGGACAGGAGATGGCTACACCTTC	CASRTGDGYTF
TRBV4-1	TRBJ1-6	.	.	TGCGCCAGCAGCCAAGATCAGGGATTACCCCTCCACTTT	CASSQDQGLPLHF
TRBV19	TRBJ1-5	TRBD1	.	TGTGCCAGTAGTGTCCAGGGGGCCCGCAATCAGCCCCAGCATTTT	CASSVQGARNQPQHF
TRBV6-1	TRBJ2-7	.	.	TGTGCCAGCTCAGGGGGGTCCGAGCAGTACTTC	CASSGGSEQYF
TRBV5-1	TRBJ1-1	.	.	TGCGCCAGCAGCTTGACCTCCGGGACGGCGAACACTGAAGCTTTCTTT	CASSLTSGTANTEAFF
TRBV30	TRBJ2-3	.	.	TGTGCCTGGAGTAAGGGACTGGGGGAGGCAGATACGCAGTATTTT	CAWSKGLGEADTQYF
TRBV6-1	TRBJ1-1	TRBD1	few	TGTGCCAGCAGTTTGGGACAGGGACCTTATGCTTTCTTT	CASSLGQGPYAFF
TRBV4-1	TRBJ1-6	.	.	TGCGCCAGCAGCCAGGGAATGTGGGGAACCCTCCACTTT	CASSQGMWGTLHF
TRBV30	TRBJ2-2	.	.	TGTGCCTGGAGTGTACGCAGGAGCGGCCCAGAGACCGGGGAGCTGTTTTTT	CAWSVRRSGPETGELFF
TRBV7-2	TRBJ2-3	.	.	TGTGCCAGCAGCGACCCTCTAGCGACGCAGTATTTT	CASSDPLATQYF
TRBV2	TRBJ1-5	.	once	TGTGCCAGCAGTGAGGGAATCGTGTACCAGTCCCAGCATTTT	CASSEGIVYQSQHF
TRBV2	TRBJ1-1	TRBD1	.	TGTGCCAGCCAAGGGACAGGGGGATACACTGAAGCTTTCTTT	CASQGTGGYTEAFF
TRBV30	TRBJ1-4	.	few	TGTGCCTGGGATACAGGGTTAAAACTGTTTTTT	CAWDTGLKLFF
TRBV4-1	TRBJ2-1	TRBD1	.	TGCGCCAGCAGCCAACCGGGACAGGTTTACAATGAGCAGTTCTTC	CASSQPGQVYNEQFF
TRBV7-6	TRBJ2-7	TRBD2	.	TGTGCCAGCAGCTTCGATCCTAGCGGGGTCTCCTACGAGCAGTACTTC	CASSFDPSGVSYEQYF
TRBV6-5	TRBJ2-1	TRBD2	.	TGTGCCAGCAGTTACTCGACCAGCGGGGGGGCAAATGAGCAGTTCTTC	CASSYSTSGGANEQFF
TRBV29-1	TRBJ2-6	.	few	TGCAGCGTTGAAGGCGGTTCAGGGGCCAACGTCCTGACTTTC	CSVEGGSGANVLTF
TRBV9	TRBJ2-7	.	once	TGTGCCAGCAGCGTAGGACTGAACTACGAGCAGTACTTC	CASSVGLNYEQYF
TRBV29-1	TRBJ1-1	.	.	TGCAGCGTTGAAGTAGGGATGGGAACTGAAGCTTTCTTT	CSVEVGMGTEAFF
TRBV27	TRBJ1-1	.	.	TGTGCCAGCAGTCGGGACCGAAACACTGAAGCTTTCTTT	CASSRDRNTEAFF
TRBV5-1	TRBJ1-1	TRBD1	.	TGCGCCAGCAGCGACGGGACAGGGTGGGGCACTGAAGCTTTCTTT	CASSDGTGWGTEAFF
TRBV10-2	TRBJ1-1	.	once	TGCGCCAGCAGTCTCGGGGGCGGGGGGCACACTGAAGCTTTCTTT	CASSLGGGGHTEAFF